What follows are 6 T cell receptor beta chains derived from one specimen sequenced in a study of read filtering for tumor transcriptome and immune sequencing. The library was built from around 400 ng RNA with molecular barcoded adaptors for alpha/delta and beta/gamma chains. MiXCR was run by TCRdb on the reads, yielding one entry per CDR3 protein. The table records more than 35,000 distinct CDR3 sequences, 12% of them present only once. Specimen: a population of CD138-negative cells sorted from bone marrow. Every receptor here comes from a donor at least 40 years old with multiple myeloma.

In this sample, this clonotype turned up many times. The V and J genes are TRBV20-1 and TRBJ1-1, with D possibly TRBD1 on 5 matching bases. Per germline, CDR1 DFQATT and CDR2 SNEGSKA (reference sequence). There are 15 residues in the CDR3. V shed 4 bases and J shed 4 bases, with 19 bases lying between them. As DNA, the CDR3 is TGCAGTGCTAACATCGGGACCTCGGGAGGCACTGAAGCTTTCTTT. Protein sequence: CSANIGTSGGTEAFF.

This clonotype appeared many times. This chain connects TRBV28 to TRBJ2-3; 10 bases align to TRBD2. This CDR3 is built from 16 residues. Germline CDR1 is MDHEN and CDR2 is SYDVKM. V trimming: 5 bases; J trimming: 1 base; junction bases outside the gene matches: 6. The CDR3 DNA reads as TGTGCCAGCAGTCCAATCCTAGCGGGGGGCACAGATACGCAGTATTTT. It codes for CASSPILAGGTDTQYF.

Comments on this clonotype: This clone may be a read error of a much larger clone one base away. This chain joins TRBV29-1 and TRBJ1-1; a possible D gene is TRBD1 (5 bases). CDR1 is SQVTM, CDR2 ANQGSEA, per germline. The CDR3 runs to 13 residues. This chain's CDR3 is CSVASGMNTEAVF. CDR3 DNA: TGCAGCGTTGCATCAGGGATGAACACTGAAGCTGTCTTT.

On this clonotype itself: A far more abundant clone sits one base away, making this likely a read error. V is TRBV7-6 and J is TRBJ1-6; 9 bases map to TRBD1. Germline V CDR1 and CDR2: SGHVS, FNYEAQ. CDR3 size: 17 residues. The CDR3 DNA reads as TGTGCCAGCAGCCCGCTACAGGGGGCCCTTTATAATTCACCCCACCACTTT. It yields the protein CASSPLQGALYNSPHHF.

As for this clonotype: A read error may be the cause here, since a much bigger clone is one base away. The chain recombines TRBV7-6 with TRBJ1-3; D not certain. CDR1 is SGHVS, CDR2 FNYEAQ, per germline. Trimming took 4 bases from V and 4 from J, leaving 8 bases between them. The CDR3 has 13 amino acids. DNA for the CDR3: TGTGCCAGCAGCTCAGCGGCCGGAAACACCATATATTTT. It yields the protein CASSSAAGNTIYF. Full variable domain (rest looked up from reference TRBV7-6 and TRBJ1-3): GAGVSQSPRYKVTKRGQDVALRCDPISGHVSLYWYRQALGQGPEFLTYFNYEAQQDKSGLPNDRFSAERPEGSISTLTIQRTEQRDSAMYRCASSSAAGNTIYFGEGSWLTVV.

This clonotype was seen ten or more times. The chain has TRBV30 and TRBJ2-3; no clear D gene. CDR3 length: 15 amino acids. Germline V gives CDR1 GTSNPN, CDR2 SVGIG (reference sequence). V lost 1 base to trimming and J lost 0 bases, with 11 bases between them. CDR3 protein: CAWSEGPASTDTQYF. CDR3 DNA: TGTGCCTGGAGTGAGGGCCCGGCTAGCACAGATACGCAGTATTTT.